This paragraph covers one T cell receptor beta chain sequence. With a much larger clone just one base away, this may be a read error. The data were obtained in a study of T-cell reconstitution after alpha-beta-depleted transplantation in children. Unique molecular identifiers featured in how the TCRbeta library was prepared. TCRdb re-called the PCR reads through MiXCR, storing one row per CDR3 protein. The sample holds roughly 610,000 distinct CDR3 sequences; about 10% are singletons and the top ten take less than 5%. Trimming cost V 6 bases and J 5 bases; bases outside gene matches: 9. Per germline, CDR1 SQVTM and CDR2 ANQGSEA. This CDR3 is 13 amino acids long.

This specimen was PBMCs from the stem cell graft donor, taken from the stem cell graft. This chain uses TRBV29-1 with TRBJ2-5; 7 bases are a match to TRBD2. The receptor comes from a human donor who donated a stem cell graft to a child with acute myeloid leukemia. The CDR3 protein is CSVAGEIRETQYF. CDR3 DNA sequence: TGCAGCGTGGCGGGAGAGATCAGGGAGACCCAGTACTTC.